This T cell receptor (beta chain) was captured by sequencing in a study of blood T cell repertoires in COVID-19. In germline, CDR1 is MNHEY, CDR2 SVGAGI. The CDR3 is 14 amino acids. V shed 4 bases and J shed 6 bases, with 13 bases lying between them. Produced via immunoSEQ multiplex PCR; TCRdb's table is partial and in-frame only. The data show 50,000 or so clones, more than 75% seen once. This clonotype was sampled from a human donor in a cohort sampled during active COVID-19. V is TRBV6-5 and J is TRBJ2-1, with D perhaps matching TRBD1 (6 bases). The specimen sequenced was peripheral blood. This CDR3 is CASSSGTSPNEQFF. DNA for the CDR3: TGTGCCAGCAGTTCCGGGACATCCCCCAATGAGCAGTTCTTC.